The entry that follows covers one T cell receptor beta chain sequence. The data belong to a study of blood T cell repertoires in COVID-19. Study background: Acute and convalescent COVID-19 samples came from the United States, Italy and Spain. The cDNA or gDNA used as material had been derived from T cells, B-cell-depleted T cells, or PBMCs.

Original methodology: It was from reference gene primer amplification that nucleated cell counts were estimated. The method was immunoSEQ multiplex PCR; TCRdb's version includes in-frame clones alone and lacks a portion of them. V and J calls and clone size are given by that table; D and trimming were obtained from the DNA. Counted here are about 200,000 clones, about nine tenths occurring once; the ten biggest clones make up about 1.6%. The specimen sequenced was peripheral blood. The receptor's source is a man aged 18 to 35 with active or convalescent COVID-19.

CDR3 DNA sequence: TGCAGCGTTGAGTCATACGGGGGGGCCCCCGGTGAGCAGTTCTTC. This gives the protein CSVESYGGAPGEQFF. The V and J genes are TRBV29-1 and TRBJ2-1, with 8 bases that match TRBD2. V dropped 3 bases and J dropped 9; count of bases not matched to a gene: 13. This CDR3 is 15 amino acids long. Per germline, CDR1 SQVTM and CDR2 ANQGSEA.